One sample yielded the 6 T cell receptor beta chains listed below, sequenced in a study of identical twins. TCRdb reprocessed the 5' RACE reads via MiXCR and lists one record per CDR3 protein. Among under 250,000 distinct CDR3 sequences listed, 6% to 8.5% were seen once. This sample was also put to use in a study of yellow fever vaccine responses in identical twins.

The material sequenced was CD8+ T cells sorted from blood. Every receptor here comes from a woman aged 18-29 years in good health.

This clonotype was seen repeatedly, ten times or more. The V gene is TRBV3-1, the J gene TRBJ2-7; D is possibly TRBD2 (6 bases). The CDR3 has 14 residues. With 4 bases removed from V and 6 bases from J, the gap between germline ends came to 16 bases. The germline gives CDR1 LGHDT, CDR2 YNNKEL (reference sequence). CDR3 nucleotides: TGTGCCAGCAGCCCAGGACTACCTCCGGGCGAGCAGTACTTC. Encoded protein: CASSPGLPPGEQYF.

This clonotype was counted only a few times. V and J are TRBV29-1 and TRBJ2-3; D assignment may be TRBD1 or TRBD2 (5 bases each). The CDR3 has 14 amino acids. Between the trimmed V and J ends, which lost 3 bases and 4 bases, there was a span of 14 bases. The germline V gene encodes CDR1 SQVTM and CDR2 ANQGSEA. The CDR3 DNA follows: TGCAGCGTTGATACAGGTTACGGGGCAGATACGCAGTATTTT. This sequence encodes CSVDTGYGADTQYF.

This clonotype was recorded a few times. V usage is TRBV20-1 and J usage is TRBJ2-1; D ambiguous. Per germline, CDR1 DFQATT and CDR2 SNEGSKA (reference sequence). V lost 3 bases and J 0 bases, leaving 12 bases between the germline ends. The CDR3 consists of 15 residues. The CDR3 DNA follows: TGCAGTGCTAGTGAACCTGAGAGCTCCTACAATGAGCAGTTCTTC. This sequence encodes CSASEPESSYNEQFF.

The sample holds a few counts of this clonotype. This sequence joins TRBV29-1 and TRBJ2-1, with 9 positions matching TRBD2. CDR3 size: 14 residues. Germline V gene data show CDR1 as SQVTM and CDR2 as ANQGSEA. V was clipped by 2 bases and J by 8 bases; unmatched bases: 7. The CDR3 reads CSVESREGLDEQFF. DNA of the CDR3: TGCAGCGTTGAATCGCGGGAGGGCCTCGATGAGCAGTTCTTC.

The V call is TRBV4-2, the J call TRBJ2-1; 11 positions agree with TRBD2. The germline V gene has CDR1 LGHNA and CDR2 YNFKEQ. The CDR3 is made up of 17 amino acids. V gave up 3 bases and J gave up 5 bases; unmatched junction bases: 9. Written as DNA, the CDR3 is TGTGCCAGCAGCCATCAGACCGGGACTAGCGGAAACAATGAGCAGTTCTTC. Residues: CASSHQTGTSGNNEQFF.

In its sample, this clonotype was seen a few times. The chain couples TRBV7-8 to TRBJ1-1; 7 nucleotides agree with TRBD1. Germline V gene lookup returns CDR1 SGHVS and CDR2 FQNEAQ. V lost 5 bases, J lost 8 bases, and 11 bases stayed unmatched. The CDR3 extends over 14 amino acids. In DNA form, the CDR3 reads TGTGCCAGCAGCAAGGGGACAGTAATGGAGGAAGCTTTCTTT. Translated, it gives CASSKGTVMEEAFF.